This entry is about one TCR beta chain. Antigen unknown. V was shortened by 6 bases and J by 0 bases, with 18 bases between the two germline ends. Germline CDR1 is MDHEN and CDR2 is SYDVKM. This CDR3 has 17 residues. The source of the sample is a study of cytomegalovirus exposure and HLA in healthy donors. Whole-study context: Within an early data release were about 85 million unique TCRs drawn from HLA-typed donors.

Findings and limits, study-wide: An ancestry cluster, one associated with Asian ancestry, reportedly showed fewer N-insertions than the approximately 700-donor mean in a later analysis. Reports showed the classifier diagnosing cytomegalovirus status with high specificity and sensitivity.

PCR involved 60 Vbeta and 13 Jbeta primers. Only in-frame clones appear in the TCRdb table, and some are missing; sequencing was by immunoSEQ multiplex PCR. The table records some 180,000 clones, roughly 82% of them present only once. The clonotype originates from a man aged 35 to 55 in good health and CMV-seronegative. The J gene is TRBJ1-5, the V gene TRBV28, with D possibly TRBD1 on 5 matching bases. Input material: PBMCs. The CDR3 nucleotides read TGTGCCAGCAGCCCCCCCGGGGGGATCTCTAGCAATCAGCCCCAGCATTTT. Protein: CASSPPGGISSNQPQHF.